Below, 11 T cell receptor beta chains from the same sample are listed, as sequenced in a study of blood T cell repertoires in COVID-19. Libraries were prepared by immunoSEQ multiplex PCR; TCRdb keeps only in-frame clonotypes and omits some of them. The repertoire holds some 190,000 clones, with 86% as singletons. The sequenced material came from PBMCs or T cells enriched from blood (not recorded which). These receptors all come from a man aged 35-49 years with acute COVID-19.

The J gene is TRBJ2-1, the V gene TRBV9; D unresolved. Trimming pared 2 bases from V and 8 bases from J, leaving 14 bases between. The CDR3 consists of 14 residues. CDR1 and CDR2 (germline): SGDLS, YYNGEE. The CDR3 region is CASSVRSAEDEQFF. CDR3 nucleotide sequence: TGTGCCAGCAGCGTCAGATCAGCAGAGGATGAGCAGTTCTTC.

This clone was observed a handful of times. V is TRBV7-2 and J is TRBJ1-2, with a weak D call TRBD1 (5 bases). The CDR3 loop spans 14 amino acids. Germline V gene data show CDR1 as SGHTA and CDR2 as FQGNSA. V was clipped by 4 bases and J by 4 bases, with 13 bases between them. The CDR3 reads CASSSRQRRYGYTF. DNA for the CDR3: TGTGCCAGCAGCTCCCGACAGAGACGCTATGGCTACACCTTC.

In its sample, this clone was seen a few times. The rearrangement links TRBV25-1 to TRBJ2-3; D remains ambiguous. This CDR3 comprises 15 residues. Germline CDR1 reads MGHDK; CDR2 reads SYGVNS. With 4 bases removed from V and 3 bases from J, the gap between germline ends came to 14 bases. The CDR3 reads CASSGKRLGTDTQYF. The CDR3 DNA reads as TGTGCCAGCAGTGGGAAGCGCCTCGGTACAGATACGCAGTATTTT. The variable domain in full, with the rest retrieved from reference TRBV25-1 and TRBJ2-3, is EADIYQTPRYLVIGTGKKITLECSQTMGHDKMYWYQQDPGMELHLIHYSYGVNSTEKGDLSSESTVSRIRTEHFPLTLESARPSHTSQYLCASSGKRLGTDTQYFGPGTRLTVL.

V and J are TRBV5-1 and TRBJ2-7, with a tentative D call TRBD2 (5 bases). The V end was cut by 4 bases, the J end by 2 bases, with 16 bases between. The CDR3 has 15 amino acids. Looked up from germline, CDR1 is SGHRS and CDR2 is YFSETQ. CDR3 in DNA: TGCGCCAGCAGCATCGAGAGGGTAGGAACCTACGAGCAGTACTTC. Its protein product is CASSIERVGTYEQYF. Full variable domain (rest looked up from reference TRBV5-1 and TRBJ2-7): KAGVTQTPRYLIKTRGQQVTLSCSPISGHRSVSWYQQTPGQGLQFLFEYFSETQRNKGNFPGRFSGRQFSNSRSEMNVSTLELGDSALYLCASSIERVGTYEQYFGPGTRLTVT.

This clone has a single count. The chain is built from TRBV19 and TRBJ2-7, with 8 bases identical to TRBD1. Germline CDR1 is LNHDA and CDR2 is SQIVND (reference sequence). V lost 5 bases to trimming and J lost 7 bases; unmatched junction nucleotides: 13. This CDR3 is built from 15 residues. In DNA form, the CDR3 reads TGTGCCAGTAGTTCACCGGGACAGGCTAGATGGGAGCAGTACTTC. This encodes CASSSPGQARWEQYF.

J is TRBJ2-2 and V is TRBV5-1; 7 bases fit TRBD1. This CDR3 is built from 17 residues. The germline CDR1 and CDR2 sequences are SGHRS and YFSETQ. Unmatched junction bases numbered 8, after V lost 3 bases and J lost 0 bases. CDR3 in amino acids: CASSSRQGSANTGELFF. CDR3 DNA: TGCGCCAGCAGCTCCCGACAGGGTTCGGCGAACACCGGGGAGCTGTTTTTT.

This chain links TRBV7-2 with TRBJ2-2, with D hard to call. Per the germline V gene, CDR1 is SGHTA and CDR2 is FQGNSA. The CDR3 spans 16 residues. The germline V and J ends were trimmed by 5 bases and 0 bases, with 13 bases remaining between them. For the CDR3, the DNA is TGTGCCAGCAGCATTGTGGCATTCTCGAACACCGGGGAGCTGTTTTTT. Translation gives CASSIVAFSNTGELFF.

The rearrangement joins TRBV7-3 to TRBJ1-1, with a tentative D call TRBD1 (5 bases). The V gene's germline CDR1 is SGHTA and CDR2 FQGTGA. V lost 5 bases and J 0 bases, leaving 10 bases between the germline ends. The CDR3 consists of 14 residues. The CDR3 DNA reads TGTGCCAGCAGCCCGGGACTTATGAACACTGAAGCTTTCTTT. Translated, it gives CASSPGLMNTEAFF.

This clone was seen a single time. The chain is built from TRBV4-2 and TRBJ2-1, with 14 positions matching TRBD2. Germline CDR1 and CDR2: LGHNA and YNFKEQ. The ends lost 5 bases at V and 9 bases at J; junction bases unmatched: 9. The CDR3 totals 16 residues. CDR3: CASSFGTSGREGEQFF. The DNA for the CDR3 is TGTGCCAGCAGCTTTGGGACTAGCGGGAGAGAGGGTGAGCAGTTCTTC.

This clone was counted once. The chain couples TRBV19 to TRBJ1-1; no reliable D call. In germline, CDR1 is LNHDA, CDR2 SQIVND (reference sequence). The CDR3 is 15 amino acids. V shed 7 bases and J shed 1 base, with 16 bases lying between them. CDR3 sequence: CASTTQNNRNTEAFF. In DNA form, the CDR3 reads TGTGCCAGTACGACCCAAAACAACAGGAACACTGAAGCTTTCTTT.

This clone was found once. The chain uses TRBV28 and TRBJ2-5; 8 nucleotides align to TRBD2. Per germline, CDR1 MDHEN and CDR2 SYDVKM. The CDR3 has 13 amino acids. The V gene end was trimmed by 4 bases and the J gene end by 4 bases; junction bases not matched to a gene: 2. The CDR3 sequence is CASSSRGGETQYF. Written as DNA, the CDR3 is TGTGCCAGCAGTTCTCGGGGGGGAGAGACCCAGTACTTC. Variable domain in full (rest from reference TRBV28 and TRBJ2-5): DVKVTQSSRYLVKRTGEKVFLECVQDMDHENMFWYRQDPGLGLRLIYFSYDVKMKEKGDIPEGYSVSREKKERFSLILESASTNQTSMYLCASSSRGGETQYFGPGTRLLVL.